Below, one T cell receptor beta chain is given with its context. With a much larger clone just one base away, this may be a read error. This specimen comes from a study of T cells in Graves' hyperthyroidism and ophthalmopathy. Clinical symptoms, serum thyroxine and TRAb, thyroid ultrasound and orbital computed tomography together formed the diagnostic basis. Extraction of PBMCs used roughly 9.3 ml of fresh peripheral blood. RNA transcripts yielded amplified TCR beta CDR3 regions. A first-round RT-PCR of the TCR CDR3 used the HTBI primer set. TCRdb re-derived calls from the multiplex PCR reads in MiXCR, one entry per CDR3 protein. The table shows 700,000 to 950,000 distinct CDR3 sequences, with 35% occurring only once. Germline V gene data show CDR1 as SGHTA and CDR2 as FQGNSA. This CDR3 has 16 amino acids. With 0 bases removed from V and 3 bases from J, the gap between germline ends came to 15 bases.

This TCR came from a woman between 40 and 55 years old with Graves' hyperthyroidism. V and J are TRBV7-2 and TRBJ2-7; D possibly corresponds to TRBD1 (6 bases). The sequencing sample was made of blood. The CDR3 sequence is CTSSLASRQAGYEQYF. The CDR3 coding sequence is TGTACCAGCAGCTTAGCTTCGAGACAGGCCGGCTACGAGCAGTACTTC.